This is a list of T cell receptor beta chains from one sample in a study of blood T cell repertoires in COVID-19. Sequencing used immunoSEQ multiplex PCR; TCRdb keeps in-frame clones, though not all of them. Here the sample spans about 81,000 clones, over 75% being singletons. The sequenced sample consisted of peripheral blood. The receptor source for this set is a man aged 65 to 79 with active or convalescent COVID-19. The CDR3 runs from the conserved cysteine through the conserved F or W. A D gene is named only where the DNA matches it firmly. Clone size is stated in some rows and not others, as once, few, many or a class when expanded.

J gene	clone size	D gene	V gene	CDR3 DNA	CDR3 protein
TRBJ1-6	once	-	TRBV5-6	TGTGCCAGCAGCTCGGTTAGCGGGTCACCCCTCCACTTT	CASSSVSGSPLHF
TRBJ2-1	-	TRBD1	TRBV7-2	TGTGCCAGCAGCATTTCAGACAGGGGGCTTCGGAATGAGCAGTTCTTC	CASSISDRGLRNEQFF
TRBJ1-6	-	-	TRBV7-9	TGTGCCAGCAGCTTAACCCTGCGACAGGCAAATTCACCCCTCCACTTT	CASSLTLRQANSPLHF
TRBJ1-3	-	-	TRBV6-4	TGTGCCAGCAGTGAAACAGGGAGCTCTGGAAACACCATATATTTT	CASSETGSSGNTIYF
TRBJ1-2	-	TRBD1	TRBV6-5	TGTGCCAGCAATTCAGGGACAGGGGGCCGTGGCTACACCTTC	CASNSGTGGRGYTF
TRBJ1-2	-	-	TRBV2	TGTGCCAGCAGTGAAGAACAGGGTCTTGGCTACACCTTC	CASSEEQGLGYTF
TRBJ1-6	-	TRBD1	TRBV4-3	TGCGCCAGCAGCCAAGATCCCAGGCCGGGACAGGGATTTTCACCCCTCCACTTT	CASSQDPRPGQGFSPLHF
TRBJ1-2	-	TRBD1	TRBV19	TGTGCCAGTAGCCCTAACAGGGGACATGGCTACACCTTC	CASSPNRGHGYTF
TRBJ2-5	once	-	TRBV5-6	TGTGCCAGCAGCGCCAGGAGGGGCCTGCAAGAGACCCAGTACTTC	CASSARRGLQETQYF
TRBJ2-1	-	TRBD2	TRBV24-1	TGTGCCACCAGTGGTGACAGAGCGGGGGAATACAATGAGCAGTTCTTC	CATSGDRAGEYNEQFF
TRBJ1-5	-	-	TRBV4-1	TGCGCCAGCAGCCAAGAAAGTCAGGGGCGACAGCCCCAGCATTTT	CASSQESQGRQPQHF